The clone carrying this T cell receptor beta chain is deemed medium-sized. Its antigen is not known. V shed 5 bases and J shed 3 bases, with 10 bases lying between them. This CDR3 has 13 residues. The sorted Tregs were CD4+CD25+CD127-/low cells. Broader study findings: The TCR gene usage of tumor memory CD4+ T cells clustered together with blood and lymph node memory CD4+ cells and with lymph node naive CD4+ cells. Roughly 13% of tumor Treg sequences matched naive CD4+ cells. Tumor Tregs overlapped most with tumor, then blood, naive CD4+ cells.

Adaptor-ligated barcode primers were used to amplify TRBV12-4/TRBJ1-2 clonotypes. MiXCR, run by TCRdb on the multiplex PCR reads, gives a single entry per CDR3 protein. There are 900 to 1,000 distinct CDR3 sequences in the sample; roughly 2.6% occur only once, and roughly 52% lies in the top ten. The sequencing input was tumor-infiltrating Tregs sorted from the breast tumor. This TCR derives from a female donor with breast cancer. The chain employs TRBV12-3 or TRBV12-4 and TRBJ1-2; D remains ambiguous. In nucleotides, the CDR3 is TGTGCCAGCAGTCCCTTCGGGGACTATGGCTACACCTTC. Its protein product is CASSPFGDYGYTF.